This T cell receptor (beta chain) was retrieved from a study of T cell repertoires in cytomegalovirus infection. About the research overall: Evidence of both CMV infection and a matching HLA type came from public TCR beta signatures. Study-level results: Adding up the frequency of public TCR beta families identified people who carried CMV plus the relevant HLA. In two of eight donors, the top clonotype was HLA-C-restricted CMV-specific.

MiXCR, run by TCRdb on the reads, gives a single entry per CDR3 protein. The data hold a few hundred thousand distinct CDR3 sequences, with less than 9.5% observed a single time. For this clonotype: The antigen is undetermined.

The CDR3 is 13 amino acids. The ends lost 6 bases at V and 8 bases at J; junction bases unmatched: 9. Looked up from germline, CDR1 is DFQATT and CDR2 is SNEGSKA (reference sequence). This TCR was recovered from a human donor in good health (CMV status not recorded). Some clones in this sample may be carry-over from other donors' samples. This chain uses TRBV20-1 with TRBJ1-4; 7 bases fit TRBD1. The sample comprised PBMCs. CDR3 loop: CSARGGFGEKLFF. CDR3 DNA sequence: TGCAGTGCCAGGGGGGGTTTTGGAGAAAAACTGTTTTTT.